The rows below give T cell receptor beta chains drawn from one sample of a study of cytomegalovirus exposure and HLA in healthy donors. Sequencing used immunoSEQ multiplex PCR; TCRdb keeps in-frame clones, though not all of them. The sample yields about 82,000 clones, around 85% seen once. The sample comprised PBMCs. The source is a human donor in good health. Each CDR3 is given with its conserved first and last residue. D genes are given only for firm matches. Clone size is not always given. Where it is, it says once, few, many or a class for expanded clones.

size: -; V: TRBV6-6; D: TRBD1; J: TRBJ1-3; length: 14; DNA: TGTGCCAGCAGCCCCGGACAGGGCGGAAACACCATATATTTT; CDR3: CASSPGQGGNTIYF
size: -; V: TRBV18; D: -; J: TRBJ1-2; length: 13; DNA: TGTGCCAGCTCACTCCCGACAGACTATGGCTACACCTTC; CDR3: CASSLPTDYGYTF
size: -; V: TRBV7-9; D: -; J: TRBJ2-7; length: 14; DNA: TGTGCCAGCAGCCCATTACTCAAACCCTACGAGCAGTACTTC; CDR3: CASSPLLKPYEQYF
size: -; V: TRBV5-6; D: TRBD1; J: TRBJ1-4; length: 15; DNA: TGTGCCAGCAGCCCAAGAGGGGGCGAGGGAGAAAAACTGTTTTTT; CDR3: CASSPRGGEGEKLFF
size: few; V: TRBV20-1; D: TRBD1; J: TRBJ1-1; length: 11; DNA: TGCAGTGCTAGGAAAAAGGGGGCCGCTTTCTTT; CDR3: CSARKKGAAFF
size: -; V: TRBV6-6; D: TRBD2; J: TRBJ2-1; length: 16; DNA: TGTGCCAGCACCTGGACTAGCGGGGGACCCTACAATGAGCAGTTCTTC; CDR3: CASTWTSGGPYNEQFF
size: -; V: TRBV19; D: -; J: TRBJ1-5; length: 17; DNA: TGTGCCAGTAGTATATCTCGTACAGAGTATAGCAATCAGCCCCAGCATTTT; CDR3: CASSISRTEYSNQPQHF
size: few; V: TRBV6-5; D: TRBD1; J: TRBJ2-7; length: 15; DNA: TGTGCCAGCAGTTACGGGGGACAGGGAGGCTACGAGCAGTACTTC; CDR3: CASSYGGQGGYEQYF
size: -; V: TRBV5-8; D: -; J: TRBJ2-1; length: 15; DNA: TGTGCCAGCAGCTTGGGCTATAGCTCCTACAATGAGCAGTTCTTC; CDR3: CASSLGYSSYNEQFF
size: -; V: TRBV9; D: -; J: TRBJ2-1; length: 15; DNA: TGTGCCAGCAGCGTAGAAGTCAGTATATACAATGAGCAGTTCTTC; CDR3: CASSVEVSIYNEQFF
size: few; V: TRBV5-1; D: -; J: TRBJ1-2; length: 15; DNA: TGCGCCAGCAGCTCGGCTTGGGGGGGTGACTATGGCTACACCTTC; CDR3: CASSSAWGGDYGYTF
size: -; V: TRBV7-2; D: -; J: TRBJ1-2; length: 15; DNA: TGTGCCAGCAGCTTAGACTCCGGACAGATCTATGGCTACACCTTC; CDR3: CASSLDSGQIYGYTF
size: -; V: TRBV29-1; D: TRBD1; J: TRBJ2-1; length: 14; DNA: TGCAGCGTTGTCCGGGACAGCCTATACAATGAGCAGTTCTTC; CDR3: CSVVRDSLYNEQFF
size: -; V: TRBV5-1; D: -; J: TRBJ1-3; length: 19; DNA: TGCGCCAGCAGCTCCCGGACAGCAACCTGGAGCTCCTCTGGAAACACCATATATTTT; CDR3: CASSSRTATWSSSGNTIYF
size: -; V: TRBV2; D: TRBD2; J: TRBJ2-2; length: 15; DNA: TGTGCCAGCCAACCGGGACTAGGGAACACCGGGGAGCTGTTTTTT; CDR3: CASQPGLGNTGELFF
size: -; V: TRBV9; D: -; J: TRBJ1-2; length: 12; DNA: TGTGCCAGCAGCGGGGGCCTCTATGGCTACACCTTC; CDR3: CASSGGLYGYTF
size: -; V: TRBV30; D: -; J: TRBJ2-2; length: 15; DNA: TGTGCCTCAAAAAGGGGACTTTCGAACACCGGGGAGCTGTTTTTT; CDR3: CASKRGLSNTGELFF
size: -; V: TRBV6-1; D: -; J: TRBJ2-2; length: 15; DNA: TGTGCCAGCATGAAAGCCCCCGGGAACCTAGGGGAGCTGTTTTTT; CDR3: CASMKAPGNLGELFF
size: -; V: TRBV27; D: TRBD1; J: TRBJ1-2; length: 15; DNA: TGTGCCAGCAGTCCGAGCAGACAGGGGTGGGACGGCTACACCTTC; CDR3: CASSPSRQGWDGYTF
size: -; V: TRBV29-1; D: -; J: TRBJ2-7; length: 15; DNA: TGCAGCGTTGAAGCAACCGGGACATCTGCCTACGAGCAGTACTTC; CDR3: CSVEATGTSAYEQYF
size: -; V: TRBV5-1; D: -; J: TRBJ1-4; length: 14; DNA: TGCGCCAGCAGCTTGGCGGGGACTAATGAAAAACTGTTTTTT; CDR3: CASSLAGTNEKLFF
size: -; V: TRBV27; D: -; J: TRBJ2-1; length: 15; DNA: TGTGCCAGCAGTTTATCGGGCCTCGTGGGAGTTGAGCAGTTCTTC; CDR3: CASSLSGLVGVEQFF
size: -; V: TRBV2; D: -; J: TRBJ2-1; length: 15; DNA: TGTGCCAGCCGGGTCGCGACAGCGTCCTACAATGAGCAGTTCTTC; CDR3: CASRVATASYNEQFF
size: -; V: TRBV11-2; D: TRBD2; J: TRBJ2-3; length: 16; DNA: TGTGCCAGCAGCGTAAGACTAGCGGGGGGGCGAGATACGCAGTATTTT; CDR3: CASSVRLAGGRDTQYF
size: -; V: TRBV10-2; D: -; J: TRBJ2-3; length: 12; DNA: TGCGCCAGCAGTACTTACACAGATACGCAGTATTTT; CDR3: CASSTYTDTQYF
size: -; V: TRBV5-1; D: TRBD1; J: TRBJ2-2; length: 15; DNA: TGCGCCAGCAGCGACCGGGACAGGGGGCCCGGGGAGCTGTTTTTT; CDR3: CASSDRDRGPGELFF
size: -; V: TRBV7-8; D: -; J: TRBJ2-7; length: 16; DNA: TGTGCCAGCAGCTTAGGGGGGCCAGGTCCACTACGAGAGCAGTACTTC; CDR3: CASSLGGPGPLREQYF
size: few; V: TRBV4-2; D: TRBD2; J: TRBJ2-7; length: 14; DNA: TGTGCCAGCAGCACCTCTAGCGGGGGCAACGAGCAGTACTTC; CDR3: CASSTSSGGNEQYF
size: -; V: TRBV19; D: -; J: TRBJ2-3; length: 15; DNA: TGTGCCAGTACTCGGACAGCAACGGTATCCGATACGCAGTATTTT; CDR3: CASTRTATVSDTQYF
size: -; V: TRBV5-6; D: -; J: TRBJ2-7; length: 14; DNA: TGTGCCAGCAGCTTGGGTCCGCAGTCCTACGAGCAGTACTTC; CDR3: CASSLGPQSYEQYF
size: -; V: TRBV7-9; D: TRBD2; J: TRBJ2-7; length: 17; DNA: TGTGCCAGCAGCTTGGGTCCTCGGACTAGCGGGTCCTACGAGCAGTACTTC; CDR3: CASSLGPRTSGSYEQYF
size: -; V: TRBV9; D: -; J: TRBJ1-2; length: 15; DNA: TGTGCCAGCAGCGTACAGCAGGGAGGTGGCTATGGCTACACCTTC; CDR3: CASSVQQGGGYGYTF
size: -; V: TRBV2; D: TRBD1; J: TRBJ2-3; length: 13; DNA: TGTGCCAGCCTCCTGGGACAGACAGATACGCAGTATTTT; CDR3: CASLLGQTDTQYF
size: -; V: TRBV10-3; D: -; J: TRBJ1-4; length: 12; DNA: TGTGCCATCAGTGAGCAGGGGGAAAAACTGTTTTTT; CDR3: CAISEQGEKLFF
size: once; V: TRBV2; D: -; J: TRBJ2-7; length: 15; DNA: TGTGCCAGCAGGCTAGGAGCTGTGCTTGCCTACGAGCAGTACTTC; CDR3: CASRLGAVLAYEQYF
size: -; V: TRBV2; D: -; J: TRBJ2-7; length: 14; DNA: TGTGCCAGCAGTGAGAGGGCGGCTACCCTCGAGCAGTACTTC; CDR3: CASSERAATLEQYF
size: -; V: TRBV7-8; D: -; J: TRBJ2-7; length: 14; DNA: TGTGCCAGCAGCCAGGCAGGGAACTCCTACGAGCAGTACTTC; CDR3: CASSQAGNSYEQYF
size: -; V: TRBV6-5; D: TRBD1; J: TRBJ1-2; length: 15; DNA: TGTGCCAGCAGTTTTTCCGGGACAGGGGGATATGGCTACACCTTC; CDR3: CASSFSGTGGYGYTF
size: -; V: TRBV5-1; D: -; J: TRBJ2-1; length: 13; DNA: TGCGCCAGCAGCTTGATGTCCATCAATGAGCAGTTCTTC; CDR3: CASSLMSINEQFF
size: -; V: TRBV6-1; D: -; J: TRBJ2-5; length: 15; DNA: TGTGCCAGCAGTGGGGGGCAGAGGGTAGCGGAGACCCAGTACTTC; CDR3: CASSGGQRVAETQYF
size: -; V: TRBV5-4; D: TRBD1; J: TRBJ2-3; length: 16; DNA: TGTGCCAGCAGCTTCCCGGGACAGGGGGCTGAAGATACGCAGTATTTT; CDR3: CASSFPGQGAEDTQYF
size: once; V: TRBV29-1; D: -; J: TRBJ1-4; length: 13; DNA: TGCAGCGCCCTGCACACAACTAATGAAAAACTGTTTTTT; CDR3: CSALHTTNEKLFF
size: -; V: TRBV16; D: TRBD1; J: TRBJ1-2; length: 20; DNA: TGTGCCAGCAGCCAATCACTAAAGGGAACCGGGACAGGGCCCGAGGGTGGCTACACCTTC; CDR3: CASSQSLKGTGTGPEGGYTF
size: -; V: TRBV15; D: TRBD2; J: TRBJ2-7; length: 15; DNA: TGTGCCACCAGCAGCTCCGGGACTAGCATCTACGAGCAGTACTTC; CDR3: CATSSSGTSIYEQYF
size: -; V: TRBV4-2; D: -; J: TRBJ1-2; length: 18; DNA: TGTGCCAGCAGCCAAGATCGGTTCGAGGCCATAGCTAACTATGGCTACACCTTC; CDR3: CASSQDRFEAIANYGYTF
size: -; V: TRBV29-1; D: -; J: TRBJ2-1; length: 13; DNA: TGCAGCGTTGAACATCAGGCGCCGACAGAGCAGTTCTTC; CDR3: CSVEHQAPTEQFF
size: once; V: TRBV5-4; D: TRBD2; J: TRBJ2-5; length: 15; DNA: TGTGCCAGCAGCTTGACGGGGGGAAGGCGAGGGACCCAGTACTTC; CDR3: CASSLTGGRRGTQYF